A selection of T cell receptor beta chains follows, all from one sample in a study of T cells in Graves' hyperthyroidism and ophthalmopathy. One entry per CDR3 protein, called by TCRdb with MiXCR from the multiplex PCR reads. This sample carries under 400,000 distinct CDR3 sequences, around 14% of them seen once, and the ten largest clones take roughly a quarter. The specimen was blood. The receptors were sampled from a woman between 18 and 29 years old with Graves' hyperthyroidism that later progressed to Graves' ophthalmopathy. The CDR3 runs from the conserved cysteine through the conserved F or W. D genes are given only for firm matches. The listing skips clone size in some rows; elsewhere it reads once, few, many or a size class.

d_gene	len	v_gene	j_gene	abundance	CDR3aa	CDR3nt
TRBD1	20	TRBV20-1	TRBJ2-6	NA	CSARVDGTGGRMSRANVLTF	TGCAGTGCTAGAGTGGACGGGACAGGGGGCCGTATGAGTAGGGCCAACGTCCTGACTTTC
NA	14	TRBV20-1	TRBJ1-2	few	CSASKGGDRDGYTF	TGCAGTGCTAGTAAGGGCGGTGATAGAGATGGCTACACCTTC
NA	14	TRBV27	TRBJ2-7	NA	CASSRDFDSYEQYF	TGTGCCAGCAGTAGGGACTTTGACTCCTACGAGCAGTACTTC
NA	16	TRBV11-2	TRBJ1-3	NA	CASSPGPMIAGNTIYF	TGTGCCAGCAGCCCAGGACCGATGATCGCTGGAAACACCATATATTTT
NA	14	TRBV6-6	TRBJ1-4	NA	CASSYRSDREKLFF	TGTGCCAGCAGTTACCGGTCCGACAGGGAAAAACTGTTTTTT
TRBD2	15	TRBV6-1	TRBJ2-7	many	CASSVTSASSYEQYF	TGTGCCAGCAGTGTAACTAGCGCAAGCTCCTACGAGCAGTACTTC
TRBD2	18	TRBV20-1	TRBJ2-3	many	CSARDLGLAGLLADTQYF	TGCAGTGCTAGAGATCTGGGACTAGCGGGCCTACTAGCAGATACGCAGTATTTT
NA	16	TRBV11-2	TRBJ2-3	many	CASSLGGTAGTDTQYF	TGTGCCAGCAGCTTAGGCGGTACGGCGGGCACAGATACGCAGTATTTT
TRBD2	15	TRBV20-1	TRBJ2-2	many	CSAIWASGSGGELFF	TGCAGTGCTATCTGGGCTAGCGGGAGTGGCGGGGAGCTGTTTTTT
NA	17	TRBV2	TRBJ2-3	NA	CASSGNRADGRTDTQYF	TGTGCCAGCAGTGGTAACAGGGCGGACGGGCGCACAGATACGCAGTATTTT
NA	13	TRBV28	TRBJ2-7	many	CASTRSNPYEQYF	TGTGCCAGCACCCGGAGCAACCCCTACGAGCAGTACTTC
NA	12	TRBV7-9	TRBJ2-7	few	CASSQQHYEQYF	TGTGCCAGCAGCCAGCAGCACTACGAGCAGTACTTC
TRBD2	18	TRBV3-1	TRBJ2-1	NA	CASSQDTSGGAPRIEQFF	TGTGCCAGCAGCCAAGATACTAGCGGGGGGGCCCCACGGATTGAGCAGTTCTTC
TRBD1	17	TRBV19	TRBJ2-1	NA	CASSIGQGSRSGGEQFF	TGTGCCAGTAGTATTGGACAGGGTTCAAGGTCAGGTGGTGAGCAGTTCTTC
NA	14	TRBV11-2	TRBJ2-7	many	CASSLDPGTYEQYF	TGTGCCAGCAGCTTAGACCCGGGTACCTACGAGCAGTACTTC
NA	16	TRBV3-2	TRBJ2-2	many	CASSLPGLANTGELFF	TGTGCCAGCAGCCTACCGGGACTAGCGAACACCGGGGAGCTGTTTTTT
TRBD2	17	TRBV9	TRBJ2-1	few	CASSLSSGSSSYNEQFF	TGTGCCAGCAGCCTAAGTAGCGGGAGCTCCTCCTACAATGAGCAGTTCTTC
NA	13	TRBV3-1	TRBJ1-2	many	CASSQARDYGYTF	TGTGCCAGCAGCCAAGCAAGGGACTATGGCTACACCTTC
TRBD1	13	TRBV27	TRBJ2-7	many	CASSPGQIYEQYF	TGTGCCAGCAGTCCGGGACAGATCTACGAGCAGTACTTC
NA	14	TRBV7-3	TRBJ1-6	NA	CASSLTGADSPLHF	TGTGCCAGCAGCTTAACGGGGGCTGATTCACCCCTCCACTTT
NA	14	TRBV12-3/TRBV12-4	TRBJ2-6	many	CASRGISGANVLTF	TGTGCCAGCAGGGGCATCTCTGGGGCCAACGTCCTGACTTTC
TRBD2	16	TRBV3-1	TRBJ2-7	many	CASSQQAGLASYEQYF	TGTGCCAGCAGCCAACAAGCGGGACTAGCCTCCTACGAGCAGTACTTC
TRBD1	15	TRBV7-9	TRBJ1-1	few	CASSPRDRGWTEAFF	TGTGCCAGCAGCCCTAGGGACAGGGGTTGGACTGAAGCTTTCTTT
TRBD1	15	TRBV20-1	TRBJ2-7	many	CSARDISETGDEQYF	TGCAGTGCTAGAGACATTTCTGAGACAGGGGACGAGCAGTACTTC
TRBD2	14	TRBV5-1	TRBJ2-1	many	CASSWGREANEQFF	TGCGCCAGCAGCTGGGGGCGGGAGGCCAATGAGCAGTTCTTC
NA	15	TRBV20-1	TRBJ1-1	few	CSPWGRGDDYTEAFF	TGCAGTCCCTGGGGCAGGGGAGACGACTACACTGAAGCTTTCTTT
NA	15	TRBV7-2	TRBJ1-1	many	CASSPNGPMNTEAFF	TGTGCCAGCAGCCCAAACGGACCGATGAACACTGAAGCTTTCTTT
NA	17	TRBV4-2	TRBJ2-6	NA	CASSFSETSSGANVLTF	TGTGCCAGCAGCTTTAGCGAGACTAGCTCTGGGGCCAACGTCCTGACTTTC
NA	14	TRBV28	TRBJ1-2	many	CASSFGGANYGYTF	TGTGCCAGCAGTTTTGGCGGAGCTAACTATGGCTACACCTTC
NA	13	TRBV6-1	TRBJ2-7	NA	CASDEGLLYEQYF	TGTGCCAGCGACGAGGGACTTCTCTACGAGCAGTACTTC
TRBD2	16	TRBV28	TRBJ2-5	many	CASSPYSGRAQETQYF	TGTGCCAGCAGTCCCTATAGCGGGAGGGCCCAGGAGACCCAGTACTTC
NA	15	TRBV25-1	TRBJ2-5	NA	CASSETGLSQETQYF	TGTGCCAGCAGTGAAACGGGACTGAGCCAAGAGACCCAGTACTTC
TRBD1	14	TRBV25-1	TRBJ2-5	NA	CASSELDRVKTQYF	TGTGCCAGCAGTGAACTCGACAGGGTGAAGACCCAGTACTTC
NA	12	TRBV6-1	TRBJ1-4	few	CASSSPVGKLFF	TGTGCCAGCAGTTCCCCCGTCGGGAAACTGTTTTTT
NA	14	TRBV3-1	TRBJ2-2	many	CASSQVQSTGELFF	TGTGCCAGCAGCCAAGTGCAGTCTACCGGGGAGCTGTTTTTT